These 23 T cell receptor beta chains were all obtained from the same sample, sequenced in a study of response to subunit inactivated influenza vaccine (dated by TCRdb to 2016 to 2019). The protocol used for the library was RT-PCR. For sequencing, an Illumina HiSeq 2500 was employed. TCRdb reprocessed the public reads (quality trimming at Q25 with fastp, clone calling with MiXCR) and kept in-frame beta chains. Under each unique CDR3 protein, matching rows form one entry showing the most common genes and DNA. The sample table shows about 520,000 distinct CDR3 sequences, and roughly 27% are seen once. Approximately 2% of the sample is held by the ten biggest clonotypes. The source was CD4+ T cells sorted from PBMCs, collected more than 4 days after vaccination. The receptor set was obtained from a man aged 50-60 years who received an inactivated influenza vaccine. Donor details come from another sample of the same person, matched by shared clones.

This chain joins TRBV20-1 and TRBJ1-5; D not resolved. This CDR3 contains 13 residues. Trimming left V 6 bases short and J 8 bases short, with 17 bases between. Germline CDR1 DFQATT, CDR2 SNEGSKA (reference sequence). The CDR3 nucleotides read TGCAGTGCCTCTAACCCGGGTTCCGAGCCCCAGCATTTT. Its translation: CSASNPGSEPQHF.

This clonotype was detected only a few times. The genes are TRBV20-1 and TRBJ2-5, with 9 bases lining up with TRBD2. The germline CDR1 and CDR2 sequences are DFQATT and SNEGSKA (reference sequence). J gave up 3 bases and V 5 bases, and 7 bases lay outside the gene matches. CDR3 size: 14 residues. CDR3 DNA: TGCAGTGCTTCCCCGGCTAGCGGGGAAGAGACCCAGTACTTC. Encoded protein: CSASPASGEETQYF.

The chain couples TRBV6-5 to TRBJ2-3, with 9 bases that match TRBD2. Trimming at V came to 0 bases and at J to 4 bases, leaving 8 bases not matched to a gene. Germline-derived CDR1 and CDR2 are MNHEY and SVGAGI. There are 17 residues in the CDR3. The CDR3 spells CASSYSISSGSPDTQYF. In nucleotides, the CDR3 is TGTGCCAGCAGTTACTCGATCAGTAGCGGGAGCCCAGATACGCAGTATTTT.

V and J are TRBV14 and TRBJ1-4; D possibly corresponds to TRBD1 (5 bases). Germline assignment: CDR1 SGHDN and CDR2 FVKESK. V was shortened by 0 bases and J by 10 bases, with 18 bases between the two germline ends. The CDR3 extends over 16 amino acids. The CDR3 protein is CASSQDRGVGPGKLFF. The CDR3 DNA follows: TGTGCCAGCAGCCAAGATCGGGGTGTGGGACCAGGAAAACTGTTTTTT.

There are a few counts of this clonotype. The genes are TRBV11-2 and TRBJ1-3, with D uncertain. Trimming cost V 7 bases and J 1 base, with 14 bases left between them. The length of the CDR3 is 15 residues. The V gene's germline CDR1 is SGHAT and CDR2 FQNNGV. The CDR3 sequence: CASTPHRASGNTIYF. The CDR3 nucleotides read TGTGCCAGCACCCCCCACAGAGCATCTGGAAACACCATATATTTT.

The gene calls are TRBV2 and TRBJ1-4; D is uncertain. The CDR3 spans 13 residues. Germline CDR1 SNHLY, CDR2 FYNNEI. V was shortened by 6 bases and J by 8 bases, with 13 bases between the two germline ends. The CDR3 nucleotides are TGTGCCAGCAGGGAGCCGGCGGGCGAAAAACTGTTTTTT. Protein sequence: CASREPAGEKLFF.

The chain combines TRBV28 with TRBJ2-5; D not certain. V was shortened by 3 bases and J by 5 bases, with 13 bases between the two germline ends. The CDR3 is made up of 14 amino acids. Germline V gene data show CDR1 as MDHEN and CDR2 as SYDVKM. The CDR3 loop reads CASSLTREVETQYF. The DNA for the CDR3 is TGTGCCAGCAGTTTGACCCGCGAAGTGGAGACCCAGTACTTC.

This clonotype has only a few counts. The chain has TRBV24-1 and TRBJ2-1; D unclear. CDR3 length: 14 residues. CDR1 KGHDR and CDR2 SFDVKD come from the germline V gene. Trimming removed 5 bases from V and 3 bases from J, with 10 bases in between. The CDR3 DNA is TGTGCCACCAGTGCGAGGAGCGACTACAATGAGCAGTTCTTC. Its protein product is CATSARSDYNEQFF.

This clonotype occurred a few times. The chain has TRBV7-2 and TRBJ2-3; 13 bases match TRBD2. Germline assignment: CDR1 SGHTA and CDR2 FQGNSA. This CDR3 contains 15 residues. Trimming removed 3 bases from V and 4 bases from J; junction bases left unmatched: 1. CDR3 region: CASSFTSGRADTQYF. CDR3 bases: TGTGCCAGCAGCTTTACTAGCGGGAGGGCAGATACGCAGTATTTT.

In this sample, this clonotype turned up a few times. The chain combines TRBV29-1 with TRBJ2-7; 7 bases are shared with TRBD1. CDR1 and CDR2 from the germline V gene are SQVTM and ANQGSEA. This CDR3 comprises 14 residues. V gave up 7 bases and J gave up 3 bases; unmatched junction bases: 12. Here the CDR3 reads CSATRTGLGYEQYF. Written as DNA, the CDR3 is TGCAGCGCCACCAGGACAGGTCTAGGCTACGAGCAGTACTTC.

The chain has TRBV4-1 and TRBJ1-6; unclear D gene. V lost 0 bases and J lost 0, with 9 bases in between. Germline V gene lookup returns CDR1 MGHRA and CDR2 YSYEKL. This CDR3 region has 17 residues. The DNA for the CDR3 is TGCGCCAGCAGCCAAGATGGGTGGCGCTCCTATAATTCACCCCTCCACTTT. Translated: CASSQDGWRSYNSPLHF.

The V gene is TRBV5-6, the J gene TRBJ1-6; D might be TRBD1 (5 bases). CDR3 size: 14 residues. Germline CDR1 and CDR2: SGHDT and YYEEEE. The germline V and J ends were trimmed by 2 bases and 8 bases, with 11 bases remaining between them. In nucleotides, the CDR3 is TGTGCCAGCAGCTTCAGGGCGGGGGATTCACCCCTCCACTTT. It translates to CASSFRAGDSPLHF.

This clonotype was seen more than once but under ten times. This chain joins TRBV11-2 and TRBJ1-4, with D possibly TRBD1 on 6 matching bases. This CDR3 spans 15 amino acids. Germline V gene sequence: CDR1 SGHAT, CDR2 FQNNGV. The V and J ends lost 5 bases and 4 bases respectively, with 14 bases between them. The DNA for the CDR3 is TGTGCCAGCAGCATGGACAGTCGGGGTAATGAAAAACTGTTTTTT. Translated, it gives CASSMDSRGNEKLFF.

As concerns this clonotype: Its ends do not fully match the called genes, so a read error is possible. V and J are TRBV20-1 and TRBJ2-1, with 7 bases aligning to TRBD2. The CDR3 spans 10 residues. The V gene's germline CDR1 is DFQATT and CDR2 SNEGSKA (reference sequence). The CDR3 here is CSASASGRVF. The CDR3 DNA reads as TGCAGTGCTAGTGCTAGCGGCAGGGTCTTC.

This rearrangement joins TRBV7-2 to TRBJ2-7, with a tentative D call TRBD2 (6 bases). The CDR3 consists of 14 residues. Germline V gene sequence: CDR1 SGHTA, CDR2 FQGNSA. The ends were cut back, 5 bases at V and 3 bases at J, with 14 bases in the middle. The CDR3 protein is CASSRPGLDYEQYF. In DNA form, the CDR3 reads TGTGCCAGCAGCCGACCGGGACTCGACTACGAGCAGTACTTC.

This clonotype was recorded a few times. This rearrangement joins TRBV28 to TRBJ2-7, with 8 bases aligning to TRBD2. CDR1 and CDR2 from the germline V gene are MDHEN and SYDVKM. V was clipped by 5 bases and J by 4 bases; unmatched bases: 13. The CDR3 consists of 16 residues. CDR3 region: CASSEPLAGLVYEQYF. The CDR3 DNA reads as TGTGCCAGCAGTGAACCCCTAGCGGGCCTGGTTTACGAGCAGTACTTC. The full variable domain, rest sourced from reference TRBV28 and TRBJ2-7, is DVKVTQSSRYLVKRTGEKVFLECVQDMDHENMFWYRQDPGLGLRLIYFSYDVKMKEKGDIPEGYSVSREKKERFSLILESASTNQTSMYLCASSEPLAGLVYEQYFGPGTRLTVT.

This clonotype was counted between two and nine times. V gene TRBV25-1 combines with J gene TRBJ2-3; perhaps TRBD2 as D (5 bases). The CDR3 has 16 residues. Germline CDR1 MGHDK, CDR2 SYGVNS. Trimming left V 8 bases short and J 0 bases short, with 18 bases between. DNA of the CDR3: TGTGCCAGCTCCCCTTCCGAGGGTGGGAGCACAGATACGCAGTATTTT. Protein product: CASSPSEGGSTDTQYF. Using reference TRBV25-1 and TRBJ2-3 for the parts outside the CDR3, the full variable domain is EADIYQTPRYLVIGTGKKITLECSQTMGHDKMYWYQQDPGMELHLIHYSYGVNSTEKGDLSSESTVSRIRTEHFPLTLESARPSHTSQYLCASSPSEGGSTDTQYFGPGTRLTVL.

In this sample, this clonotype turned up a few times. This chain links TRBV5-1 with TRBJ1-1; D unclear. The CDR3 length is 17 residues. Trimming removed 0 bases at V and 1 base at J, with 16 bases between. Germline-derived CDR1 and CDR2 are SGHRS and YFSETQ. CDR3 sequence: CASSLVFSTRQNTEAFF. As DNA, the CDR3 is TGCGCCAGCAGCTTGGTTTTTTCGACAAGGCAGAACACTGAAGCTTTCTTT.

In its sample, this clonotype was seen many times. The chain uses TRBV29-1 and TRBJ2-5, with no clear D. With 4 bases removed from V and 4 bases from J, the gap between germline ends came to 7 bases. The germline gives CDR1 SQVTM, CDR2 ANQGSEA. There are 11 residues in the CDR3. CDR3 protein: CSVGDSETQYF. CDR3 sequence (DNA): TGCAGCGTTGGAGACTCAGAGACCCAGTACTTC.

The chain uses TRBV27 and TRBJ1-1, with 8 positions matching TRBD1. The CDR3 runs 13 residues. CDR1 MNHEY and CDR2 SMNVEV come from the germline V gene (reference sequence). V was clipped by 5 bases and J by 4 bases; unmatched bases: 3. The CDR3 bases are TGTGCCAGCAGTGCCACAGGGGGCACTGAAGCTTTCTTT. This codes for CASSATGGTEAFF.

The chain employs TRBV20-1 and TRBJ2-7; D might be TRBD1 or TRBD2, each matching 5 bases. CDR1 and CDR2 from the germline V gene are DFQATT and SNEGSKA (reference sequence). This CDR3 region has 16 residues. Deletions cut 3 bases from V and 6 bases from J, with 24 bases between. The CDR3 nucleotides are TGCAGTGCTAGTCTTGTGGGGCAGGCCTTAGGAGGCGAGCAGTACTTC. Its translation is CSASLVGQALGGEQYF.

In nucleotides, the CDR3 is TGTGCCAGCAGCTTCGAGTGGAGACAGGGCCCCAATCAGCCCCAGCATTTT. Amino acids: CASSFEWRQGPNQPQHF. The chain combines TRBV5-5 with TRBJ1-5; the match to TRBD1 covers 7 bases. The CDR3 spans 17 residues. The germline V gene has CDR1 SGHKS and CDR2 YYEKEE (reference sequence). Germline trimming cut 2 bases from V and 3 bases from J; bases unmatched to any gene: 11.

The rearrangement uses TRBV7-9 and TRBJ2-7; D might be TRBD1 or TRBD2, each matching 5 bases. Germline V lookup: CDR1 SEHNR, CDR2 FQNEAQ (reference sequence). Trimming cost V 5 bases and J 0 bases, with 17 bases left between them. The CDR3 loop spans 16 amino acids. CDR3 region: CASSRLGTASSYEQYF. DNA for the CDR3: TGTGCCAGCAGCCGACTTGGGACCGCCAGCTCCTACGAGCAGTACTTC. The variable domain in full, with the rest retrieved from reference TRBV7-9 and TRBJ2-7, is DTGVSQNPRHKITKRGQNVTFRCDPISEHNRLYWYRQTLGQGPEFLTYFQNEAQLEKSRLLSDRFSAERPKGSFSTLEIQRTEQGDSAMYLCASSRLGTASSYEQYFGPGTRLTVT.